The 15 T cell receptor beta chains below all came from one sample that was sequenced in a study of blood T cell repertoires in COVID-19. Produced via immunoSEQ multiplex PCR; TCRdb's table is partial and in-frame only. The sample holds about 300,000 clones, around 90% seen once. The material sequenced was PBMCs or T cells enriched from blood (not recorded which). The receptors were sampled from a woman aged 18 to 35 with acute COVID-19.

This clone was seen just once. The chain uses TRBV5-1 and TRBJ1-2; D gene ambiguous. From germline, CDR1 is SGHRS and CDR2 YFSETQ. V was cut by 4 bases and J by 2 bases, with 6 bases left in between. The CDR3 is 12 amino acids. CDR3 region: CASSKENYGYTF. The CDR3 DNA is TGCGCCAGCAGCAAGGAGAACTATGGCTACACCTTC. Filled out from reference TRBV5-1 and TRBJ1-2, the complete variable domain reads KAGVTQTPRYLIKTRGQQVTLSCSPISGHRSVSWYQQTPGQGLQFLFEYFSETQRNKGNFPGRFSGRQFSNSRSEMNVSTLELGDSALYLCASSKENYGYTFGSGTRLTVV.

The V call is TRBV24-1, the J call TRBJ2-1; weak D call: TRBD1 (6 bases). This CDR3 contains 15 residues. The germline CDR1 and CDR2 sequences are KGHDR and SFDVKD. Trimming shortened V by 0 bases and J by 7 bases, and 12 bases separated the two germline ends. In DNA form, the CDR3 reads TGTGCCACCAGTGATTTGCAATCAACAGGGAATGAGCAGTTCTTC. This encodes CATSDLQSTGNEQFF.

V usage is TRBV3-1 (or the pseudogene TRBV3-2) and J usage is TRBJ2-4; perhaps TRBD2 as D (6 bases). The germline CDR1 and CDR2 sequences are LGHDT and YNNKEL (reference sequence). The CDR3 is 14 residues long. Between the trimmed V and J ends, which lost 2 bases and 6 bases, there was a span of 11 bases. The CDR3 reads CASSQRGIGNIQYF. The CDR3 region has the DNA TGTGCCAGCAGCCAACGGGGGATAGGAAACATTCAGTACTTC.

The chain recombines TRBV2 with TRBJ2-1; 9 nucleotides agree with TRBD2. CDR1 is SNHLY and CDR2 is FYNNEI in the germline V gene. The CDR3 contains 16 residues. J gave up 7 bases and V 3 bases, and 10 bases lay outside the gene matches. CDR3 nucleotides: TGTGCCAGCAGTGAGAGGTCTAGCGGGACCCGTAATGAGCAGTTCTTC. This gives the protein CASSERSSGTRNEQFF.

This clone appeared a single time. V and J are TRBV5-1 and TRBJ2-1; TRBD1 matches at 8 bases. The CDR3 runs to 13 residues. Germline lookup yields CDR1 SGHRS and CDR2 YFSETQ. Unmatched junction bases numbered 6, after V lost 5 bases and J lost 8 bases. The CDR3: CASRFAGGDEQFF. The CDR3, as DNA: TGCGCCAGCAGATTCGCAGGGGGCGATGAGCAGTTCTTC.

The rearrangement links TRBV24-1 to TRBJ2-5; 9 nucleotides match TRBD1. V lost 4 bases to trimming and J lost 5 bases; unmatched junction nucleotides: 7. Germline values: CDR1 KGHDR, CDR2 SFDVKD. The length of the CDR3 is 15 residues. DNA of the CDR3: TGTGCCACCAGTGACCCCGGGACAGGGAGGGAGACCCAGTACTTC. Amino acids: CATSDPGTGRETQYF.

The V and J genes are TRBV15 and TRBJ1-5; D is unresolved. The ends were cut back, 0 bases at V and 4 bases at J, with 7 bases in the middle. CDR3 length equals 14 residues. Germline V gene data show CDR1 as LNHNV and CDR2 as YYDKDF (reference sequence). The CDR3 nucleotides are TGTGCCACCAGCAGAGATCAGACAAATCAGCCCCAGCATTTT. It yields the protein CATSRDQTNQPQHF.

The chain links TRBV30 to TRBJ2-1, with 7 bases that match TRBD2. Germline V gene data show CDR1 as GTSNPN and CDR2 as SVGIG (reference sequence). This CDR3 has 14 residues. Trimming cost V 0 bases and J 7 bases; bases outside gene matches: 6. The CDR3 sequence: CAWSVGGSPNEQFF. DNA for the CDR3: TGTGCCTGGAGTGTCGGGGGGAGCCCGAATGAGCAGTTCTTC.

The chain employs TRBV7-3 and TRBJ2-7; TRBD2 agrees at 8 bases. Per the germline V gene, CDR1 is SGHTA and CDR2 is FQGTGA. Trimming removed 1 base from V and 3 bases from J; junction bases left unmatched: 5. The CDR3 spans 15 residues. CDR3 coding DNA: TGTGCCAGCAGCTTAAGACCGGGACTAGACTACGAGCAGTACTTC. As protein: CASSLRPGLDYEQYF.

This clone was found a few times. The chain joins TRBV28 to TRBJ1-3, with D unclear. Germline values: CDR1 MDHEN, CDR2 SYDVKM. V was shortened by 5 bases and J by 4 bases, with 12 bases between the two germline ends. The CDR3 runs 14 residues. The CDR3 loop reads CASSTPGGGNTIYF. CDR3 DNA sequence: TGTGCCAGCAGTACCCCTGGAGGAGGAAACACCATATATTTT.

V usage is TRBV13 and J usage is TRBJ1-1, with 7 positions matching TRBD1. Trimming took 5 bases from V and 1 from J; bases not matched to a gene: 4. Germline V gene lookup returns CDR1 PRHDT and CDR2 FYEKMQ (reference sequence). The CDR3 sequence is 14 residues long. CDR3 loop: CASSQGQPNTEAFF. The CDR3 DNA reads as TGTGCCAGCAGCCAGGGACAGCCGAACACTGAAGCTTTCTTT.

The V gene is TRBV7-2, the J gene TRBJ2-1, with 12 bases identical to TRBD2. CDR3 length equals 17 residues. J gave up 6 bases and V 4 bases, and 10 bases lay outside the gene matches. CDR1 is SGHTA and CDR2 is FQGNSA in the germline V gene. This CDR3 reads CASSSYSLAGGLNEQFF. CDR3 sequence (DNA): TGTGCCAGCAGCTCCTATTCGCTAGCGGGAGGGCTCAATGAGCAGTTCTTC.

As regards this clone: Other DNA sequences within the sample encode an identical CDR3. J is TRBJ1-1 and V is TRBV3-1 (or the pseudogene TRBV3-2), with D possibly matching TRBD1 (5 bases). Germline V gene data show CDR1 as LGHDT and CDR2 as YNNKEL (reference sequence). V was clipped by 1 base and J by 1 base, with 7 bases between them. CDR3 length: 14 residues. For the CDR3, the DNA is TGTGCCAGCAGCCAAGGGGGGGGGAACACTGAAGCTTTCTTT. Its translation: CASSQGGGNTEAFF.

The chain couples TRBV19 to TRBJ1-2; D not resolved. The germline V gene encodes CDR1 LNHDA and CDR2 SQIVND (reference sequence). Trimming shortened V by 3 bases and J by 7 bases, and 12 bases separated the two germline ends. This CDR3 has 13 amino acids. CDR3 protein: CASSMRPSSGYTF. CDR3 in DNA: TGTGCCAGTAGTATGAGGCCGTCCTCTGGCTACACCTTC.

The chain links TRBV29-1 to TRBJ2-7, with TRBD2 matching 10 bases. Trimming removed 7 bases from V and 7 bases from J; junction bases left unmatched: 10. The CDR3 totals 13 residues. The germline CDR1 and CDR2 sequences are SQVTM and ANQGSEA. Written as DNA, the CDR3 is TGCAGCGCTCGAGGTAGCGGGAGGCGGGAGCAGTACTTC. Amino acid sequence: CSARGSGRREQYF.